This T cell receptor beta chain is from a study of T cells in Graves' hyperthyroidism and ophthalmopathy. This clonotype was seen many times. What it binds is not known. Its ends do not fully match the called genes, so a read error is possible. Amplification targeted TCR beta CDR3 regions from RNA transcripts. First-round RT-PCR targeting the TCR CDR3 was performed with the HTBI primer set. MiXCR was run by TCRdb on the multiplex PCR reads, yielding one entry per CDR3 protein. The sample comprises about 610,000 distinct CDR3 sequences, around 15% of which are singletons, and 3.5% to 4.5% rests with the top ten. CDR3 size: 14 residues. Germline CDR1 and CDR2: SGHDT and YYEEEE. Clinical Activity Scores of at least 3, NOSPECS grades of at least 4 and durations under 3 months characterized ophthalmopathy patients. PBMCs were derived from more than 8 ml fresh peripheral blood. Points from the study as a whole: Within blood appeared most thyroid clonotypes that had expanded above 0.001. A model built on 13 V-J features separated ophthalmopathy from stable hyperthyroidism.

This sequence joins TRBV5-6 and TRBJ1-1; TRBD1 matches at 8 bases. This TCR was sampled from a middle-aged woman with Graves' ophthalmopathy. The sample consisted of blood. The CDR3 region is CASILTGVGTEAFF. CDR3 nucleotide sequence: TGTGCCAGCATCTTGACAGGGGTGGGAACTGAAGCTTTCTTT. Full variable domain (rest looked up from reference TRBV5-6 and TRBJ1-1): DAGVTQSPTHLIKTRGQQVTLRCSPKSGHDTVSWYQQALGQGPQFIFQYYEEEERQRGNFPDRFSGHQFPNYSSELNVNALLLGDSALYLCASILTGVGTEAFFGQGTRLTVV.